Following are 31 T cell receptor beta chains from one sample sequenced in a study of Tregs in tolerant kidney transplant recipients. Assay: immunoSEQ multiplex PCR; the TCRdb copy retains only in-frame clones and omits some. The sample has around 74,000 clones, roughly 98% seen once. Sequencing was performed on CD4+ T cells from blood, taken before the transplant. The receptor source for this set is a human donor who received a combined kidney and bone marrow transplant.

The CDR3 DNA is TGTGCCAGCATCCCTCACGGGGGTAAGAACTATGGCTACACCTTC. It is translated as CASIPHGGKNYGYTF. This sequence joins TRBV6-6 and TRBJ1-2; D possibly corresponds to TRBD1 (5 bases). CDR3 length equals 15 residues. Trimming pared 7 bases from V and 2 bases from J, leaving 17 bases between. Germline V CDR1 and CDR2: MNHNY, SVGAGI (reference sequence).

V gene TRBV27 combines with J gene TRBJ1-2, with D tentatively TRBD1 (6 bases). V was shortened by 5 bases and J by 5 bases, with 12 bases between the two germline ends. Germline assignment: CDR1 MNHEY and CDR2 SMNVEV (reference sequence). The CDR3 sequence is 13 residues long. CDR3 residues: CASSPTGNYGYTF. CDR3 sequence (DNA): TGTGCCAGCAGTCCAACAGGGAATTATGGCTACACCTTC.

The chain joins TRBV6-6 to TRBJ1-4; 9 nucleotides line up with TRBD1. V was clipped by 1 base and J by 8 bases; unmatched bases: 5. There are 15 residues in the CDR3. CDR1 is MNHNY and CDR2 is SVGAGI in the germline V gene (reference sequence). The CDR3 loop reads CASSYLGQGLEKLFF. The CDR3 nucleotides read TGTGCCAGCAGTTACTTGGGACAGGGCCTCGAAAAACTGTTTTTT.

This chain links TRBV7-9 with TRBJ2-3; D might be TRBD1 (5 bases). In germline, CDR1 is SEHNR, CDR2 FQNEAQ (reference sequence). The germline V and J ends were trimmed by 1 base and 2 bases, with 13 bases remaining between them. This CDR3 comprises 16 residues. The CDR3 loop is CASSLGGRAATDTQYF. DNA for the CDR3: TGTGCCAGCAGCTTAGGTGGCAGGGCGGCCACAGATACGCAGTATTTT.

In nucleotides, the CDR3 is TGTGCCAGTAGTATAGGCAGGGGCCCTGACACCGGGGAGCTGTTTTTT. Translating it yields CASSIGRGPDTGELFF. The J gene is TRBJ2-2, the V gene TRBV19, with D possibly being TRBD1 (6 bases). Per germline, CDR1 LNHDA and CDR2 SQIVND (reference sequence). V lost 1 base, J lost 3 bases, and 12 bases lay in between. CDR3 length equals 16 residues.

The chain joins TRBV19 to TRBJ1-1; D unresolved. This CDR3 has 14 residues. Deletions cut 9 bases from V and 1 base from J, with 15 bases between. CDR1 and CDR2 (germline): LNHDA, SQIVND (reference sequence). CDR3 DNA: TGTGCCAGCGGGGTAAGGGCCCGGAACACTGAAGCTTTCTTT. As protein: CASGVRARNTEAFF.

The CDR3 protein is CASSYGTRNEQFF. CDR3 DNA sequence: TGCGCCAGCAGCTACGGGACTCGGAATGAGCAGTTCTTC. This chain uses TRBV5-1 with TRBJ2-1; tentatively, D is TRBD2 (6 bases). Trimming cost V 3 bases and J 7 bases, with 11 bases left between them. The CDR3 covers 13 residues. From germline, CDR1 is SGHRS and CDR2 YFSETQ.

V usage is TRBV5-1 and J usage is TRBJ2-1, with D perhaps matching TRBD2 (6 bases). The germline V and J ends were trimmed by 5 bases and 5 bases, with 14 bases remaining between them. The CDR3 length is 14 residues. Germline V gene lookup returns CDR1 SGHRS and CDR2 YFSETQ. The CDR3 coding sequence is TGCGCCAGCAGGTTAGGAGGGATGAACAATGAGCAGTTCTTC. It translates to CASRLGGMNNEQFF.

This chain joins TRBV10-3 and TRBJ2-7, with 8 bases identical to TRBD1. The CDR3 consists of 15 residues. V was pared by 6 bases and J by 5 bases, with 12 bases of the junction left unmatched. The germline V gene has CDR1 ENHRY and CDR2 SYGVKD. The CDR3 DNA reads TGTGCCATCAGCCAATTACAGGGGGGTGGCCACGAGCAGTACTTC. It encodes CAISQLQGGGHEQYF.

As for this clone: The junction shows a germline mismatch at one end, possibly a read error. The chain recombines TRBV7-6 with TRBJ2-5, with D possibly matching TRBD1 (5 bases). Germline V CDR1 and CDR2: SGHVS, FNYEAQ. This CDR3 contains 13 residues. The CDR3 nucleotides read TGTGCCAGCAGCTTAGCCGACAGTGTATACATCAACTTC. This translates into CASSLADSVYINF.

This rearrangement joins TRBV25-1 to TRBJ2-4; weak D call: TRBD1 (5 bases). This CDR3 comprises 15 residues. Germline loops: CDR1 MGHDK, CDR2 SYGVNS. Between the trimmed V and J ends, which lost 11 bases and 1 base, there was a span of 18 bases. Here the CDR3 DNA reads TGTGCCCTCAAGAGGCAGGGTCTGGCCAAAAACATTCAGTACTTC. This sequence encodes CALKRQGLAKNIQYF.

V usage is TRBV4-2 and J usage is TRBJ2-3; D perhaps matches TRBD2 (5 bases). Looked up from germline, CDR1 is LGHNA and CDR2 is YNFKEQ. V lost 4 bases, J lost 0 bases, and 17 bases lay in between. CDR3 length: 17 residues. CDR3 loop: CASSLPSGSSSTDTQYF. The CDR3, as DNA: TGTGCCAGCAGCCTCCCCTCGGGGAGTTCTAGCACAGATACGCAGTATTTT.

The chain has TRBV28 and TRBJ1-5, with 8 bases that match TRBD1. The CDR3 contains 16 residues. Germline V gene sequence: CDR1 MDHEN, CDR2 SYDVKM. The ends lost 4 bases at V and 6 bases at J; junction bases unmatched: 11. CDR3 sequence reads: CASSSLSQGAGQPQHF. The CDR3 DNA follows: TGTGCCAGCAGTTCTCTATCCCAGGGGGCTGGTCAGCCCCAGCATTTT. Filled out from reference TRBV28 and TRBJ1-5, the complete variable domain reads DVKVTQSSRYLVKRTGEKVFLECVQDMDHENMFWYRQDPGLGLRLIYFSYDVKMKEKGDIPEGYSVSREKKERFSLILESASTNQTSMYLCASSSLSQGAGQPQHFGDGTRLSIL.

This chain connects TRBV28 to TRBJ1-1; D remains ambiguous. The CDR3 extends over 14 amino acids. V shed 7 bases and J shed 0 bases, with 12 bases lying between them. Germline V gene sequence: CDR1 MDHEN, CDR2 SYDVKM. This CDR3 reads CASTAPGLNTEAFF. The CDR3, as DNA: TGTGCCAGCACCGCTCCCGGGTTGAACACTGAAGCTTTCTTT. Full variable domain (remainder filled in from reference TRBV28 and TRBJ1-1): DVKVTQSSRYLVKRTGEKVFLECVQDMDHENMFWYRQDPGLGLRLIYFSYDVKMKEKGDIPEGYSVSREKKERFSLILESASTNQTSMYLCASTAPGLNTEAFFGQGTRLTVV.

The chain couples TRBV11-3 to TRBJ2-5; D is unresolved. Per germline, CDR1 SGHNT and CDR2 YENEEA. Trimming removed 6 bases from V and 4 bases from J, with 24 bases in between. The CDR3 is 17 residues long. CDR3 region: CASSLMLQTYQRETQYF. CDR3 coding DNA: TGTGCCAGCAGTCTTATGCTTCAGACCTACCAGCGAGAGACCCAGTACTTC.

The V and J genes are TRBV2 and TRBJ2-1; TRBD2 matches 9 bases. The CDR3 length is 14 residues. In germline, CDR1 is SNHLY, CDR2 FYNNEI. Germline trimming cut 3 bases from V and 9 bases from J; bases unmatched to any gene: 6. In nucleotides, the CDR3 is TGTGCCAGCAGTGAGAGCGGGGGGCATCGTGAGCAGTTCTTC. It yields the protein CASSESGGHREQFF.

Here the CDR3 reads CASSKRRRESGDNEKLFF. Written as DNA, the CDR3 is TGTGCCAGCAGCAAGAGGCGACGGGAGAGTGGCGATAATGAAAAACTGTTTTTT. The V gene is TRBV27, the J gene TRBJ1-4; no reliable D call. The V end lost 6 bases, the J end lost 4 bases, and 24 bases lay between the germline ends. There are 18 residues in the CDR3. Germline CDR1 reads MNHEY; CDR2 reads SMNVEV (reference sequence). The variable domain in full, with the rest retrieved from reference TRBV27 and TRBJ1-4, is EAQVTQNPRYLITVTGKKLTVTCSQNMNHEYMSWYRQDPGLGLRQIYYSMNVEVTDKGDVPEGYKVSRKEKRNFPLILESPSPNQTSLYFCASSKRRRESGDNEKLFFGSGTQLSVL.

The chain joins TRBV5-1 to TRBJ2-7; D remains ambiguous. Germline V gives CDR1 SGHRS, CDR2 YFSETQ. Trimming removed 0 bases at V and 5 bases at J, with 15 bases between. The CDR3 sequence is 15 residues long. The CDR3 region has the DNA TGCGCCAGCAGCTTGGAAGAGCCGGGTTGGGACGAGCAGTACTTC. Encoded protein: CASSLEEPGWDEQYF. Looking up the rest from reference TRBV5-1 and TRBJ2-7 gives the full variable domain: KAGVTQTPRYLIKTRGQQVTLSCSPISGHRSVSWYQQTPGQGLQFLFEYFSETQRNKGNFPGRFSGRQFSNSRSEMNVSTLELGDSALYLCASSLEEPGWDEQYFGPGTRLTVT.

This sequence joins TRBV6-1 and TRBJ2-1; TRBD1 aligns across 8 bases. The germline V gene has CDR1 MNHNS and CDR2 SASEGT. Trimming cost V 4 bases and J 3 bases; bases outside gene matches: 8. The CDR3 is 16 residues long. The CDR3 loop reads CASSGPAGGFYNEQFF. The CDR3 coding sequence is TGTGCCAGCAGTGGACCGGCAGGGGGCTTCTACAATGAGCAGTTCTTC.

The genes are TRBV28 and TRBJ1-6, with D unresolved. Germline V CDR1 and CDR2: MDHEN, SYDVKM. Between the trimmed V and J ends, which lost 7 bases and 3 bases, there was a span of 19 bases. The CDR3 is 17 residues long. The CDR3 DNA sequence: TGTGCCAGCAACTCCGGTCGTAGACACTTCTATAATTCACCCCTCCACTTT. Its translation is CASNSGRRHFYNSPLHF.

The V call is TRBV18, the J call TRBJ1-5; perhaps TRBD1 as D (6 bases). The CDR3 runs 15 residues. The V end was cut by 3 bases, the J end by 5 bases, with 14 bases between. In germline, CDR1 is KGHSH, CDR2 LQKENI. CDR3 sequence: CASSPRTAFDQPQHF. Written as DNA, the CDR3 is TGTGCCAGCTCACCGAGGACAGCATTCGATCAGCCCCAGCATTTT.

The chain joins TRBV16 to TRBJ1-2; D not resolved. Trimming left V 0 bases short and J 8 bases short, with 10 bases between. CDR1 KGHSY and CDR2 FQNENV come from the germline V gene. This CDR3 is built from 13 residues. This CDR3 is CASSQSYMQGYTF. As DNA, the CDR3 is TGTGCCAGCAGCCAATCATATATGCAGGGCTACACCTTC.

This chain uses TRBV2 with TRBJ2-5; 8 bases are a match to TRBD2. This CDR3 contains 15 residues. J gave up 5 bases and V 7 bases, and 12 bases lay outside the gene matches. Germline V gene lookup returns CDR1 SNHLY and CDR2 FYNNEI. CDR3: CASTPRGTSRETQYF. Written as DNA, the CDR3 is TGTGCCAGCACCCCCCGGGGGACTAGTCGGGAGACCCAGTACTTC.

The J gene is TRBJ2-3, the V gene TRBV2; perhaps TRBD2 as D (6 bases). V lost 11 bases and J 6 bases, leaving 21 bases between the germline ends. There are 14 residues in the CDR3. Per germline, CDR1 SNHLY and CDR2 FYNNEI. The DNA of the CDR3 is TGTGCCGTCCAAACACGACTAGATTCGGATACGCAGTATTTT. Translating gives CAVQTRLDSDTQYF.

The J gene is TRBJ2-7, the V gene TRBV2; D uncertain. Trimming cost V 5 bases and J 6 bases, with 11 bases left between them. Germline-derived CDR1 and CDR2 are SNHLY and FYNNEI. This CDR3 has 12 residues. The DNA for the CDR3 is TGTGCCAGCAGTTTGACTGAATTCGAGCAGTACTTC. Residues: CASSLTEFEQYF.

The V gene is TRBV4-1, the J gene TRBJ1-3; 9 nucleotides agree with TRBD1. The CDR3 spans 14 residues. V was pared by 7 bases and J by 4 bases, with 5 bases of the junction left unmatched. CDR1 MGHRA and CDR2 YSYEKL come from the germline V gene. CDR3 residues: CASMGTGKGNTIYF. The CDR3 nucleotides read TGCGCCAGCATGGGGACAGGGAAGGGAAACACCATATATTTT.

The rearrangement uses TRBV19 and TRBJ1-5, with D maybe TRBD1 (6 bases). Germline assignment: CDR1 LNHDA and CDR2 SQIVND (reference sequence). Trimming stripped 2 bases from V and 1 base from J, with 15 bases between. This CDR3 contains 17 residues. The CDR3 reads CASSIRGGGKSNQPQHF. The CDR3 bases are TGTGCCAGTAGTATAAGGGGAGGGGGTAAGAGCAATCAGCCCCAGCATTTT.

The chain uses TRBV7-9 and TRBJ1-1, with a weak D call TRBD1 (5 bases). In germline, CDR1 is SEHNR, CDR2 FQNEAQ (reference sequence). Between the trimmed V and J ends, which lost 2 bases and 0 bases, there was a span of 10 bases. The CDR3 runs 15 residues. CDR3 sequence (DNA): TGTGCCAGCAGCTTAACTGGGGGGTTGAACACTGAAGCTTTCTTT. This codes for CASSLTGGLNTEAFF. The full variable domain, rest sourced from reference TRBV7-9 and TRBJ1-1, is DTGVSQNPRHKITKRGQNVTFRCDPISEHNRLYWYRQTLGQGPEFLTYFQNEAQLEKSRLLSDRFSAERPKGSFSTLEIQRTEQGDSAMYLCASSLTGGLNTEAFFGQGTRLTVV.

The V and J genes are TRBV28 and TRBJ2-5; a possible D gene is TRBD2 (5 bases). Trimming removed 3 bases from V and 2 bases from J, with 13 bases in between. Germline V gene data show CDR1 as MDHEN and CDR2 as SYDVKM. CDR3 size: 15 residues. The CDR3 nucleotides read TGTGCCAGCAGTTTTACTACTAGAAGGCAAGAGACCCAGTACTTC. Translation gives CASSFTTRRQETQYF.

CDR3 in amino acids: CATSRGRGQPQHF. The DNA for the CDR3 is TGTGCCACCAGCAGAGGCAGGGGCCAGCCCCAGCATTTT. V and J are TRBV15 and TRBJ1-5; possible D gene TRBD1, 6 bases. The V end lost 1 base, the J end lost 7 bases, and 8 bases lay between the germline ends. This CDR3 has 13 amino acids. CDR1 is LNHNV, CDR2 YYDKDF, per germline (reference sequence).

This sequence joins TRBV5-1 and TRBJ2-1; 10 bases agree with TRBD2. The CDR3 runs 18 residues. V was clipped by 4 bases and J by 3 bases; unmatched bases: 13. Germline V gene lookup returns CDR1 SGHRS and CDR2 YFSETQ. CDR3 DNA sequence: TGCGCCAGCAGCCTTAGGACTAGCGGAGTCTTCAGCTACAATGAGCAGTTCTTC. It encodes CASSLRTSGVFSYNEQFF.